The 31 T cell receptor beta chains below all came from one sample that was sequenced in a study of technical replicates of blood from a few donors. Some clones are missing from TCRdb's copy, which holds only in-frame ones; the method was immunoSEQ multiplex PCR. The sample holds about 71,000 clones, 88% seen once. The sample consisted of PBMCs. The receptors stem from a human donor in good health. Some clones in this sample may be carry-over from other donors' samples.

The rearrangement links TRBV18 to TRBJ2-5; 11 bases match TRBD2. The junction had 5 bases not matched to a gene; V was cut back by 3 bases and J by 5 bases. The CDR3 is 15 residues long. Germline V lookup: CDR1 KGHSH, CDR2 LQKENI. The DNA for the CDR3 is TGTGCCAGCTCACCGACTAGCGGGATTGAGGAGACCCAGTACTTC. Its translation is CASSPTSGIEETQYF.

J is TRBJ2-7 and V is TRBV9; 15 nucleotides align to TRBD2. The CDR3 runs 17 residues. Germline-derived CDR1 and CDR2 are SGDLS and YYNGEE. V lost 3 bases and J lost 3; bases outside the gene matches: 7. DNA for the CDR3: TGTGCCAGCAGCGCGGGACTAGCGGGAGGAAGCTTCTACGAGCAGTACTTC. Protein sequence: CASSAGLAGGSFYEQYF.

The table lists this clone with a few counts. V is TRBV6-1 and J is TRBJ1-5; 8 bases fit TRBD1. The germline V gene has CDR1 MNHNS and CDR2 SASEGT. The V segment lost 6 bases and the J segment 7 bases; nucleotides outside the gene matches: 8. The CDR3 loop spans 14 amino acids. The CDR3 region has the DNA TGTGCCAGCAGAACACAGGGGGACGGGCAGCCCCAGCATTTT. Translating gives CASRTQGDGQPQHF.

The chain carries TRBV19 and TRBJ1-5; no firm D call. The CDR3 extends over 15 amino acids. V lost 4 bases to trimming and J lost 3 bases, with 13 bases between them. Germline V lookup: CDR1 LNHDA, CDR2 SQIVND (reference sequence). The CDR3 bases are TGTGCCAGTAGTAATATAGAGGGCGACAATCAGCCCCAGCATTTT. It encodes CASSNIEGDNQPQHF.

The CDR3 DNA reads TGTGCCACCAGAAGGCAGGGGATAGATACGCAGTATTTT. Its translation is CATRRQGIDTQYF. The V gene is TRBV19, the J gene TRBJ2-3; a weak D match, TRBD1 (6 bases). Germline assignment: CDR1 LNHDA and CDR2 SQIVND (reference sequence). With 10 bases removed from V and 5 bases from J, the gap between germline ends came to 16 bases. CDR3 length: 13 residues. Variable domain in full (rest from reference TRBV19 and TRBJ2-3): DGGITQSPKYLFRKEGQNVTLSCEQNLNHDAMYWYRQDPGQGLRLIYYSQIVNDFQKGDIAEGYSVSREKKESFPLTVTSAQKNPTAFYLCATRRQGIDTQYFGPGTRLTVL.

The chain uses TRBV11-2 and TRBJ1-2, with a weak D call TRBD1 (6 bases). CDR1 is SGHAT and CDR2 is FQNNGV in the germline V gene. CDR3 length equals 15 residues. Trimming took off 1 base at V and 5 bases at J, with 14 bases between the two ends. As DNA, the CDR3 is TGTGCCAGCAGCTTAGTTTTGGGGGCAGGGTATGGCTACACCTTC. This codes for CASSLVLGAGYGYTF.

The V and J genes are TRBV21-1 and TRBJ2-1; TRBD1 is taken as the D call from the table, unchecked against the DNA. TRBV21-1 is shown as a pseudogene. The CDR3 has 16 amino acids. CDR3 amino acids: CASSTTRQGALGEQFF. DNA for the CDR3: TGTGCCAGCAGCACCACTCGACAGGGGGCGCTGGGAGAGCAGTTCTTC.

The chain couples TRBV5-6 to TRBJ1-2; no clear D. The CDR3 extends over 13 amino acids. Trimming took off 1 base at V and 6 bases at J, with 10 bases between the two ends. CDR1 SGHDT and CDR2 YYEEEE come from the germline V gene. The CDR3 DNA sequence: TGTGCCAGCAGCTTGAAATCAGGTCATGGCTACACCTTC. Translated: CASSLKSGHGYTF.

The genes are TRBV19 and TRBJ1-5; TRBD1 might be the D (5 bases). The V gene's germline CDR1 is LNHDA and CDR2 SQIVND (reference sequence). The V end was cut by 6 bases, the J end by 7 bases, with 16 bases between. This CDR3 is built from 14 residues. CDR3 bases: TGTGCCAGTAGCCTCGGGGGGATTGACCAGCCCCAGCATTTT. Its protein is CASSLGGIDQPQHF.

CDR3 in DNA: TGTGCCAGCAGGCCAGGGGGCGGTGGTTCACCCCTCCACTTT. Protein product: CASRPGGGGSPLHF. The genes are TRBV6-6 and TRBJ1-6, with 8 bases aligning to TRBD1. V gave up 6 bases and J gave up 9 bases; unmatched junction bases: 7. The CDR3 has 14 amino acids. Germline V gene lookup returns CDR1 MNHNY and CDR2 SVGAGI (reference sequence).

The V call is TRBV7-2, the J call TRBJ2-3, with a possible D match to TRBD2 (6 bases). Germline-derived CDR1 and CDR2 are SGHTA and FQGNSA. This CDR3 is built from 16 residues. Trimming removed 0 bases from V and 8 bases from J, with 18 bases in between. The CDR3 region has the DNA TGTGCCAGCAGCTTAGCGGGCGCGGGGCGGAGGGGTACGCAGTATTTT. Translation: CASSLAGAGRRGTQYF.

V is TRBV7-2 and J is TRBJ2-5; TRBD2 matches 7 bases. Looked up from germline, CDR1 is SGHTA and CDR2 is FQGNSA. Trimming took 5 bases from V and 5 from J; bases not matched to a gene: 11. The CDR3 runs 15 residues. CDR3 nucleotides: TGTGCCAGCAGCAGCTCGGGAACCGGGGGGGAGACCCAGTACTTC. Residues: CASSSSGTGGETQYF. Based on the CDR3 plus reference TRBV7-2 and TRBJ2-5, the full variable domain is GAGVSQSPSNKVTEKGKDVELRCDPISGHTALYWYRQSLGQGLEFLIYFQGNSAPDKSGLPSDRFSAERTGGSVSTLTIQRTQQEDSAVYLCASSSSGTGGETQYFGPGTRLLVL.

Of note for this clone: The same CDR3 can be traced to other DNA sequences in this sample. CDR3 DNA sequence: TGCGCCAGCAGCTTCAGCGGAGCCTACAATGAGCAGTTCTTC. It encodes CASSFSGAYNEQFF. V is TRBV5-1 and J is TRBJ2-1, with TRBD2 as a possible D gene (5 bases). The CDR3 loop spans 14 amino acids. Germline CDR1 and CDR2: SGHRS and YFSETQ. Trimming left V 2 bases short and J 2 bases short, with 8 bases between.

This rearrangement joins TRBV7-8 to TRBJ2-7; TRBD2 might be the D (5 bases). Germline V lookup: CDR1 SGHVS, CDR2 FQNEAQ. Deletions cut 0 bases from V and 6 bases from J, with 12 bases between. CDR3 size: 14 residues. Here the CDR3 reads CASSLASRGLEQYF. CDR3 DNA: TGTGCCAGCAGCTTAGCGAGCAGAGGGCTCGAGCAGTACTTC.

As DNA, the CDR3 is TGTGCCAGCAGCTCAAACCCAAACCCCGGGGGTGGCTACACCTTC. Translation gives CASSSNPNPGGGYTF. The gene calls are TRBV7-2 and TRBJ1-2, with D possibly being TRBD1 (5 bases). The CDR3 sequence is 15 residues long. Trimming stripped 4 bases from V and 7 bases from J, with 19 bases between. Germline CDR1 and CDR2: SGHTA and FQGNSA.

The rearrangement uses TRBV7-9 and TRBJ2-7; 8 bases are shared with TRBD2. Germline CDR1 is SEHNR and CDR2 is FQNEAQ (reference sequence). This CDR3 has 15 residues. Trimming at V came to 5 bases and at J to 3 bases, leaving 9 bases not matched to a gene. The CDR3 here is CASSPSLAGIYEQYF. For the CDR3, the DNA is TGTGCCAGCAGCCCCTCCCTAGCGGGTATCTACGAGCAGTACTTC.

The chain recombines TRBV6-5 with TRBJ2-1, with a possible D match to TRBD2 (5 bases). Trimming shortened V by 8 bases and J by 14 bases, and 16 bases separated the two germline ends. The CDR3 runs 11 residues. CDR1 and CDR2 (germline): MNHEY, SVGAGI. This CDR3 reads CASRSGPLEFF. The CDR3 DNA is TGTGCCAGCCGCAGCGGCCCCCTGGAGTTCTTC.

J is TRBJ1-4 and V is TRBV15, with unresolved D. The CDR3 length is 13 residues. V was clipped by 0 bases and J by 15 bases, with 14 bases between them. Germline CDR1 and CDR2: LNHNV and YYDKDF (reference sequence). The CDR3, as DNA: TGTGCCACCAGCAGAGATGAGATTCCGGGGTTGTTTTTT. Translated, it gives CATSRDEIPGLFF.

The V and J genes are TRBV29-1 and TRBJ2-3; 9 bases line up with TRBD2. Germline CDR1 SQVTM, CDR2 ANQGSEA. The CDR3 is 16 residues long. J was trimmed by 0 bases and V by 1 base; bases with no gene match: 5. DNA for the CDR3: TGCAGCGTTGAAGGAGTGCTAGCGGGGAGCACAGATACGCAGTATTTT. Encoded protein: CSVEGVLAGSTDTQYF.

The chain recombines TRBV5-4 with TRBJ1-2; D is unresolved. The CDR3 loop spans 13 amino acids. The V end was cut by 0 bases, the J end by 8 bases, with 11 bases between. The germline CDR1 and CDR2 sequences are SGHNT and YYREEE (reference sequence). The CDR3 nucleotides are TGTGCCAGCAGCTTGGCCCTAGCTCGGGGCTACACCTTC. Translating it yields CASSLALARGYTF.

The gene calls are TRBV11-2 and TRBJ1-4; D possibly corresponds to TRBD1 (5 bases). Trimming removed 5 bases from V and 6 bases from J, with 7 bases in between. CDR3 length equals 12 residues. Germline CDR1 is SGHAT and CDR2 is FQNNGV. CDR3 region: CASSTGDEKLFF. CDR3 coding DNA: TGTGCCAGCAGCACGGGGGATGAAAAACTGTTTTTT. The full variable domain, its missing parts supplied by reference TRBV11-2 and TRBJ1-4, is EAGVAQSPRYKIIEKRQSVAFWCNPISGHATLYWYQQILGQGPKLLIQFQNNGVVDDSQLPKDRFSAERLKGVDSTLKIQPAKLEDSAVYLCASSTGDEKLFFGSGTQLSVL.

The rearrangement links TRBV19 to TRBJ1-6; 10 positions match TRBD1. The CDR3 is made up of 14 amino acids. Germline CDR1 reads LNHDA; CDR2 reads SQIVND (reference sequence). V gave up 6 bases and J gave up 8 bases; unmatched junction bases: 4. The CDR3 sequence: CASRPDRGHSPLHF. The CDR3 coding sequence is TGTGCCAGTAGGCCCGACAGGGGGCATTCACCCCTCCACTTT.

The chain recombines TRBV5-4 with TRBJ2-1; 8 bases match TRBD2. The CDR3 totals 13 residues. J was trimmed by 8 bases and V by 4 bases; bases with no gene match: 5. Looked up from germline, CDR1 is SGHNT and CDR2 is YYREEE (reference sequence). The CDR3 protein is CASSIDGRDEQFF. The CDR3, as DNA: TGTGCCAGCAGCATCGACGGGAGGGATGAGCAGTTCTTC.

The chain carries TRBV6-4 and TRBJ2-7, with D possibly matching TRBD1 (5 bases). CDR1 and CDR2 (germline): MRHNA, SNTAGT. This CDR3 region has 12 residues. V was cut by 8 bases and J by 7 bases, with 15 bases left in between. The CDR3 loop reads CASPPGPEEQYF. DNA of the CDR3: TGTGCCAGCCCCCCAGGGCCAGAGGAGCAGTACTTC.

This clone was detected once. This sequence joins TRBV6-6 and TRBJ2-2; 11 bases agree with TRBD1. CDR3 size: 16 residues. CDR1 MNHNY and CDR2 SVGAGI come from the germline V gene (reference sequence). Trimming cost V 5 bases and J 6 bases; bases outside gene matches: 8. In DNA, the CDR3 is TGTGCCAGCAGTCGCTATGGGACAGGGGGGGCCGGGGAGCTGTTTTTT. Translating gives CASSRYGTGGAGELFF.

This rearrangement joins TRBV5-1 to TRBJ2-3; 10 bases line up with TRBD1. Trimming at V came to 3 bases and at J to 5 bases, leaving 6 bases not matched to a gene. Germline values: CDR1 SGHRS, CDR2 YFSETQ. The CDR3 totals 15 residues. The CDR3 region is CASSSTGGAGDTQYF. The CDR3, as DNA: TGCGCCAGCAGCTCGACAGGGGGCGCGGGAGATACGCAGTATTTT.

This sequence joins TRBV5-4 and TRBJ2-1; 7 bases align to TRBD1. CDR1 SGHNT and CDR2 YYREEE come from the germline V gene (reference sequence). V was clipped by 5 bases and J by 0 bases; unmatched bases: 8. The CDR3 length is 16 residues. The CDR3, as DNA: TGTGCCAGCAGTTCACCGGGACAGAGCTCCTACAATGAGCAGTTCTTC. It translates to CASSSPGQSSYNEQFF.

The rearrangement joins TRBV19 to TRBJ1-1, with D maybe TRBD1 (5 bases). V was shortened by 3 bases and J by 5 bases, with 7 bases between the two germline ends. The germline V gene encodes CDR1 LNHDA and CDR2 SQIVND (reference sequence). The length of the CDR3 is 12 residues. In nucleotides, the CDR3 is TGTGCCAGTAGTATTACAGGTACTGAAGCTTTCTTT. Residues: CASSITGTEAFF.

This clone was seen only once. The CDR3 protein is CSYQGASTGELFF. As DNA, the CDR3 is TGCAGCTACCAGGGTGCTAGCACCGGGGAGCTGTTTTTT. The V and J genes are TRBV29-1 and TRBJ2-2; TRBD1 might be the D (5 bases). Trimming cost V 8 bases and J 4 bases, with 14 bases left between them. The CDR3 has 13 amino acids. The germline V gene has CDR1 SQVTM and CDR2 ANQGSEA.

The chain has TRBV7-8 and TRBJ2-7; TRBD1 matches 8 bases. The V and J ends lost 3 bases and 3 bases, in that order; junction bases with no gene match: 7. The CDR3 is 15 amino acids. The V gene's germline CDR1 is SGHVS and CDR2 FQNEAQ. The DNA for the CDR3 is TGTGCCAGCAGCTTGCAAGACAGGGGTTACTACGAGCAGTACTTC. It specifies CASSLQDRGYYEQYF.

The chain uses TRBV5-1 and TRBJ2-7, with a tentative D call TRBD2 (6 bases). Germline V lookup: CDR1 SGHRS, CDR2 YFSETQ. This CDR3 is 16 amino acids long. V was shortened by 2 bases and J by 0 bases, with 15 bases between the two germline ends. The CDR3 DNA is TGCGCCAGCAGCTTTAGCCCCCTGGAGGGCTCCTACGAGCAGTACTTC. Amino acids: CASSFSPLEGSYEQYF.